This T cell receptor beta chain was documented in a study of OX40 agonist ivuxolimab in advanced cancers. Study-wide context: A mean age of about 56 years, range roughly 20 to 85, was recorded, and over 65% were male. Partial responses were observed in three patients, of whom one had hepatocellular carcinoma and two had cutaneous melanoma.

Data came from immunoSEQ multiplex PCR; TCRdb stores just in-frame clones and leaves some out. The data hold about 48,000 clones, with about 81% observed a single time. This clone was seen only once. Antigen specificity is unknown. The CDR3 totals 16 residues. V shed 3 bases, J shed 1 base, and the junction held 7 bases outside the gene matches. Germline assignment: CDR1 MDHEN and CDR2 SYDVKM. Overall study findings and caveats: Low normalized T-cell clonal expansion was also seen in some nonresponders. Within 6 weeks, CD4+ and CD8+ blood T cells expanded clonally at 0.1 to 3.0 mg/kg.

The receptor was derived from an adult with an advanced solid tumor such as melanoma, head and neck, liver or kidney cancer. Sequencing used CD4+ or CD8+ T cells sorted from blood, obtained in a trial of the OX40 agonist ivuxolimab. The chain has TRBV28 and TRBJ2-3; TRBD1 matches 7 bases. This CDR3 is CASSFSWDSGTDTQYF. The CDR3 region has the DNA TGTGCCAGCAGTTTTTCGTGGGACAGTGGCACAGATACGCAGTATTTT.